This T cell receptor beta chain was captured by sequencing in a study of blood T cells in healthy people across ages. The germline V gene has CDR1 SGHRS and CDR2 YFSETQ. The CDR3 spans 15 residues. V was cut by 3 bases and J by 7 bases, with 17 bases left in between. Combining a sample-barcoded 5' primer with a J-beta primer mix, a second PCR ran for roughly 6 to 11 cycles. TCRdb recomputed calls from the 5' RACE reads with MiXCR, one row per CDR3 protein. The sample lists about 720,000 distinct CDR3 sequences; approximately 21% were seen once. This chain connects TRBV5-1 to TRBJ2-1, with a weak D call TRBD2 (5 bases). Input material: blood. This TCR was sampled from a man between 65 and 79 years old in good health. For the CDR3, the DNA is TGCGCCAGCAGCTCGTTGGACCTGGAGGCAAATGAGCAGTTCTTC. Translation gives CASSSLDLEANEQFF. The whole variable domain, filled in from reference TRBV5-1 and TRBJ2-1, reads KAGVTQTPRYLIKTRGQQVTLSCSPISGHRSVSWYQQTPGQGLQFLFEYFSETQRNKGNFPGRFSGRQFSNSRSEMNVSTLELGDSALYLCASSSLDLEANEQFFGPGTRLTVL.